This TCR beta chain was retrieved from a study of shared T cell receptors in the human thymus. Sequenced by immunoSEQ multiplex PCR; TCRdb stores in-frame clones only, minus some. In the table there are about 380,000 clones, 95% of which are singletons. Trimming shortened V by 8 bases and J by 4 bases, and 17 bases separated the two germline ends. The CDR3 runs 15 residues. Germline V gene data show CDR1 as WNHNN and CDR2 as SYGVQD (reference sequence). This clone has a single count. This TCR came from a human donor. The sample was thymocytes. V gene TRBV10-1 combines with J gene TRBJ2-2, with D possibly matching TRBD1 (7 bases). The CDR3 region has the DNA TGCGCCAGCGCCGAGGGGGCGGGAATCACCGGGGAGCTGTTTTTT. Its protein is CASAEGAGITGELFF.